The 18 T cell receptor beta chains in this list originate from one sample, sequenced in a study of metastatic and nonmetastatic thyroid tumors. Every patient was untreated before thyroid surgery. TCRdb re-analyzed the PCR reads through MiXCR. This sample yields some 20,000 clones, of which roughly 15% are seen a single time; approximately 17% belongs to the top ten. The source material was blood. These receptors originate from a male donor with papillary thyroid cancer or a benign thyroid nodule (not recorded which). Some clones in this sample may be carry-over from other donors' samples.

This clone showed up many times. J is TRBJ1-1 and V is TRBV18; 9 positions agree with TRBD1. CDR1 is KGHSH, CDR2 LQKENI, per germline. Germline trimming cut 4 bases from V and 5 bases from J; bases unmatched to any gene: 8. The CDR3 has 15 residues. CDR3 nucleotide sequence: TGTGCCAGCTCACGGAACAGGGGGCTAGGGACTGAAGCTTTCTTT. It translates to CASSRNRGLGTEAFF.

This sequence joins TRBV19 and TRBJ1-5, with D maybe TRBD1 (5 bases). Germline CDR1 is LNHDA and CDR2 is SQIVND (reference sequence). Trimming took off 5 bases at V and 2 bases at J, with 10 bases between the two ends. The CDR3 has 14 residues. DNA of the CDR3: TGTGCCAGTAGTTTCGCGGGGGGCAATCAGCCCCAGCATTTT. Protein product: CASSFAGGNQPQHF.

The chain joins TRBV4-1 to TRBJ1-5; no reliable D call. CDR3 length equals 13 residues. Germline V gene data show CDR1 as MGHRA and CDR2 as YSYEKL. V lost 3 bases and J 4 bases, leaving 7 bases between the germline ends. The chain's CDR3 is CASSHSINQPQHF. CDR3 nucleotide sequence: TGCGCCAGCAGCCACAGTATAAATCAGCCCCAGCATTTT.

This clone occurred many times. This chain joins TRBV5-1 and TRBJ2-5, with 8 bases matching TRBD1. Germline loops: CDR1 SGHRS, CDR2 YFSETQ. The V and J ends lost 4 bases and 4 bases, in that order; junction bases with no gene match: 3. CDR3 length equals 13 residues. Here the CDR3 DNA reads TGCGCCAGCAGCACCAGGGGGCGAGAGACCCAGTACTTC. Its translation is CASSTRGRETQYF.

V gene TRBV18 combines with J gene TRBJ1-2; D is unresolved. V lost 5 bases, J lost 2 bases, and 12 bases lay in between. Germline-derived CDR1 and CDR2 are KGHSH and LQKENI. This CDR3 is 14 amino acids long. The CDR3 is CASSTEEANYGYTF. The CDR3 nucleotides read TGTGCCAGCTCAACTGAGGAAGCCAACTATGGCTACACCTTC. Full variable domain (rest looked up from reference TRBV18 and TRBJ1-2): NAGVMQNPRHLVRRRGQEARLRCSPMKGHSHVYWYRQLPEEGLKFMVYLQKENIIDESGMPKERFSAEFPKEGPSILRIQQVVRGDSAAYFCASSTEEANYGYTFGSGTRLTVV.

This clone was picked up many times. The chain employs TRBV6-1 and TRBJ1-5; 7 nucleotides match TRBD1. This CDR3 has 15 residues. CDR1 and CDR2 (germline): MNHNS, SASEGT. The J segment lost 1 base and the V segment lost 6 bases, leaving 6 bases of the junction unmatched. The CDR3 DNA reads as TGTGCCAGCAGGCAACAGGGGAAGAGCAATCAGCCCCAGCATTTT. This codes for CASRQQGKSNQPQHF.

This clone occurred many times. The chain couples TRBV5-1 to TRBJ1-2; 12 bases agree with TRBD1. V was clipped by 5 bases and J by 7 bases; unmatched bases: 6. CDR3 length: 14 amino acids. The germline V gene encodes CDR1 SGHRS and CDR2 YFSETQ. As DNA, the CDR3 is TGCGCCAGCAGGCAGGGACAGGGGGCGCTTGGCTACACCTTC. Encoded protein: CASRQGQGALGYTF.

This clone was recorded many times. The gene calls are TRBV7-6 and TRBJ1-4; 10 bases align to TRBD1. Unmatched junction bases numbered 2, after V lost 1 base and J lost 6 bases. The CDR3 covers 15 residues. CDR1 is SGHVS and CDR2 is FNYEAQ in the germline V gene. The CDR3 DNA follows: TGTGCCAGCAGCTTAGGGACAGGGGGTCATGAAAAACTGTTTTTT. Translated: CASSLGTGGHEKLFF. The variable domain in full, completed from reference TRBV7-6 and TRBJ1-4, reads GAGVSQSPRYKVTKRGQDVALRCDPISGHVSLYWYRQALGQGPEFLTYFNYEAQQDKSGLPNDRFSAERPEGSISTLTIQRTEQRDSAMYRCASSLGTGGHEKLFFGSGTQLSVL.

Only one count was recorded for this clone. The genes are TRBV19 and TRBJ2-7; perhaps TRBD1 as D (6 bases). The CDR3 contains 14 residues. CDR1 and CDR2 from the germline V gene are LNHDA and SQIVND (reference sequence). Trimming took 5 bases from V and 3 from J, leaving 14 bases between them. The CDR3 DNA is TGTGCCAGTAGTCCCACAGGACAGTGCTACGAGCAGTACTTC. It yields the protein CASSPTGQCYEQYF.

There are many counts of this clone. V and J are TRBV28 and TRBJ2-1, with D tentatively TRBD2 (5 bases). This CDR3 spans 15 amino acids. V was cut by 1 base and J by 9 bases, with 16 bases left in between. Germline-derived CDR1 and CDR2 are MDHEN and SYDVKM. The CDR3 bases are TGTGCCAGCAGTTTATCGGCTGGCGGGTTAGGTGAGCAGTTCTTC. This sequence encodes CASSLSAGGLGEQFF.

This chain links TRBV18 with TRBJ1-6; weak D call: TRBD1 (6 bases). V was pared by 3 bases and J by 8 bases, with 11 bases between. The CDR3 is 14 amino acids. Looked up from germline, CDR1 is KGHSH and CDR2 is LQKENI. The CDR3, as DNA: TGTGCCAGCTCACCCACAGGGATCGATTCACCCCTCCACTTT. This translates into CASSPTGIDSPLHF.

This clone was counted at least ten times. The rearrangement uses TRBV5-1 and TRBJ2-3; the D gene is possibly TRBD2 (6 bases). The V gene lost 0 bases and the J gene lost 8 bases, with 10 bases spanning the gap. Germline V lookup: CDR1 SGHRS, CDR2 YFSETQ. The CDR3 is 13 amino acids. CDR3 amino acids: CASSLVGRSTQYF. DNA of the CDR3: TGCGCCAGCAGCTTGGTCGGGAGAAGTACGCAGTATTTT.

This clone was counted at least ten times. This chain uses TRBV19 with TRBJ2-7; 10 bases are shared with TRBD2. J was trimmed by 0 bases and V by 6 bases; bases with no gene match: 8. CDR3 length: 16 amino acids. Germline CDR1 and CDR2: LNHDA and SQIVND (reference sequence). The CDR3 region is CASSPGLAGVSYEQYF. CDR3 sequence (DNA): TGTGCCAGTAGCCCAGGTCTAGCGGGAGTCTCCTACGAGCAGTACTTC.

Ten or more counts support this clone. The chain couples TRBV2 to TRBJ2-3; D uncertain. V lost 8 bases and J 3 bases, leaving 18 bases between the germline ends. CDR1 is SNHLY, CDR2 FYNNEI, per germline. The CDR3 runs 15 residues. DNA of the CDR3: TGTGCCAGCCGGGCGAGAATAGCTTCGACAGATACGCAGTATTTT. Residues: CASRARIASTDTQYF.

The table lists this clone with many counts. The chain carries TRBV2 and TRBJ2-3; unclear D gene. CDR1 SNHLY and CDR2 FYNNEI come from the germline V gene. This CDR3 has 15 residues. V lost 8 bases, J lost 2 bases, and 17 bases lay in between. In nucleotides, the CDR3 is TGTGCCAGCCCCTCGAGCTTCTCGAACACAGATACGCAGTATTTT. The encoded protein is CASPSSFSNTDTQYF.

This clone was counted ten times or more. The chain couples TRBV30 to TRBJ2-5, with 10 bases fitting TRBD2. The CDR3 is made up of 16 amino acids. Germline CDR1 reads GTSNPN; CDR2 reads SVGIG (reference sequence). V gave up 2 bases and J gave up 8 bases; unmatched junction bases: 14. The CDR3 sequence is CAWSRLAGPPGGTQYF. DNA of the CDR3: TGTGCCTGGAGTCGACTAGCGGGCCCTCCCGGGGGAACCCAGTACTTC.

This clone was counted many times. The chain links TRBV12-3 or TRBV12-4 to TRBJ1-2; D not resolved. Between the trimmed V and J ends, which lost 3 bases and 2 bases, there was a span of 4 bases. The CDR3 spans 12 residues. CDR3 loop: CASSFENYGYTF. CDR3 coding DNA: TGTGCCAGCAGTTTTGAGAACTATGGCTACACCTTC.

This clone came up many times. J is TRBJ2-1 and V is TRBV7-3; 9 bases align to TRBD2. V trimming: 5 bases; J trimming: 4 bases; junction bases outside the gene matches: 6. Per germline, CDR1 SGHTA and CDR2 FQGTGA. This CDR3 is 15 amino acids long. The CDR3 nucleotides are TGTGCCAGCAGCCCCAAGACTAGCGGTTACAATGAGCAGTTCTTC. Amino acid sequence: CASSPKTSGYNEQFF.